The present T cell receptor (beta chain) was sequenced within a study of shared clonotypes between healthy human individuals. On this clone itself: Its target is not known. Other DNA sequences in the sample encode the same CDR3.

Study outcomes and limitations: Sharing across four donors was highest in naive CD4 (roughly 5%) and lowest in memory CD8 (roughly 0.4%). Generation probabilities were higher for clonotypes shared across all four sorted-subset donors than for unshared ones.

This CDR3 is 13 amino acids long. From germline, CDR1 is MDHEN and CDR2 SYDVKM. Trimming removed 3 bases at V and 2 bases at J, with 7 bases between. The run depth of the assay was deep. Per the authors' pipeline: From ImmunoSEQ came sequences covering only the junction and carrying no quality scores, so filtering differed. Sequencing was performed with immunoSEQ multiplex PCR; in TCRdb, only in-frame clones are kept and a portion is missing. For V, J and clone size, that table is used; D and trimming come from the DNA. Of some 1,600,000 clones listed, approximately 98% are singletons. The gene calls are TRBV28 and TRBJ1-1; the D is unclear. Sequenced: naive CD4+ T cells sorted from blood. The subset denotes: CD45RA+ positively selected. The source is a young man in good health. CDR3 sequence (DNA): TGTGCCAGCAGTTTTGGTGAAAACACTGAAGCTTTCTTT. Translating gives CASSFGENTEAFF.